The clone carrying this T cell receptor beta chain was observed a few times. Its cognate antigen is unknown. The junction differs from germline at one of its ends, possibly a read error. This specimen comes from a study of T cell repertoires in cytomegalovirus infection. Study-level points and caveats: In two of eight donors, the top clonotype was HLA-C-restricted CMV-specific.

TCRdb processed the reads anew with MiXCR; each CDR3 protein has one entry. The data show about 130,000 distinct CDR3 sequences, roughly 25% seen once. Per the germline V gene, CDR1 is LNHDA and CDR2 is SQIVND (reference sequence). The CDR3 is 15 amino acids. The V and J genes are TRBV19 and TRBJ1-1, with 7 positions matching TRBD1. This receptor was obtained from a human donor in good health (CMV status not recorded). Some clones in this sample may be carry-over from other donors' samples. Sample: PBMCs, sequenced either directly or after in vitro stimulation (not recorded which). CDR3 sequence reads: CASSVDPGQTTEAFF. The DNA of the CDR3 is TGTGCCAGTAGTGTAGACCCGGGACAGACGACTGAAGCTTTCTTT.